Detailed here is one TCR beta chain. The antigen this receptor binds is unknown. Base-call qualities are not available, and no considerably larger clone is one nucleotide away. This sample is part of a study of shared clonotypes between healthy human individuals (dated by TCRdb to the early 2020s). Describing the broader study: The cohort included three men and two women between 18 and 49 years of age. To estimate repertoire size and how much clonotypes are shared between individuals, the study performed deep sequencing of blood TCR repertoires from a few healthy adults. Libraries were prepared and TCR repertoires were sequenced by different laboratories using diverse techniques, in order to increase sequencing depth and limit assay-specific biases. For each donor, CD4 naive and CD4 memory were each given three plates, CD8 naive was given two plates, and CD8 memory was given one plate. Per donor, leukapheresis produced somewhere between about 0.94 and 10 billion PBMCs.

Including the terminal cysteine and phenylalanine, the CDR3 comprises 13 residues. Just the 39-base CDR3 DNA is kept, in frame starting at base 1. The germline V gene gives CDR1 as SNHLY and CDR2 as FYNNEI. V sheds 3 bases and J sheds 6 bases, leaving 12 bases between their ends. Using the deep immunoSEQ assay, multiplex PCR amplified TCR CDR3 regions from genomic DNA. Extracted genomic DNA from each cell subset was spread evenly across all wells of several immunoSEQ 96-well plates, with each plate serving as a replicate. Each replicate PCR for sorted subsets received around 200 ng genomic DNA, equal to around 32,000 T cell genomes. Purified libraries were quantified with a Qubit 3.0 fluorometer, sized on a Bioanalyzer 2100, and re-quantified with the KAPA Library Quantification kit. Each immunoSEQ 96-well plate was sequenced on its own single-read 150-cycle Illumina NextSeq 550 flow cell. The original pipeline was this. Because the immunoSEQ output held only junctional sequences and lacked quality scores, the filtering could not match the filtering applied to full-length reads. Sequences were annotated with PyIR, a Python wrapper for IgBLAST v1.9, and V/J genes and CDR3 were assigned using IMGT germline references. Any read was removed if the V/J assignment was weak (E-value above 1e-6), the CDR3 was missing, or the read contained stop codons, out-of-frame junctions, or ambiguous translated residues. V3J clonotypes were defined as sequences sharing the same inferred V gene, J gene, and CDR3 amino acid sequence. To compute the percentage overlap between repertoires, the number of shared unique clonotypes was divided by the size of the smaller repertoire. Three approaches were used to assess repertoire richness: RTK rarefaction, the Chao1 estimator, and Recon v2.1 estimates of unobserved clonotypes. Generation probabilities for all TCRbeta clonotypes obtained by the gDNA method from several donors were computed using OLGA. TCRdb retrieved this table from immuneACCESS and kept in-frame rearrangements only. Not all clones are present; in checked studies, unresolved V genes account for under half, and no reason is known for the remainder. The V and J calls and clone size come from that table; D and trimming were worked out from the DNA. The sample table lists approximately 2.5 million clones, over 85% of them with a count of one. Of the sample, more than 0.35% is held by the ten largest clones.

The donors were healthy, HIV-negative adults with no recently reported acute infections or vaccinations. Every donor was a Caucasian adult residing in Nashville, Tennessee, USA. CD4+ T cells were enriched by magnetic negative selection, after which naive cells were positively selected on CD45RA and the negative fraction was taken as the memory subset. Blood was obtained by leukapheresis, after which PBMCs were separated by Ficoll-Histopaque density gradient centrifugation and cryopreserved in liquid nitrogen vapor phase. Purity and quantity of every magnetically sorted T cell population were checked by analytical flow cytometry. From each sorted fraction, genomic DNA was isolated and quantified by UV absorbance on a Nanodrop 2000c. Broad study findings and their caveats: Sampling was restricted to blood, and TCR repertoires in tissue are likely to differ from TCR repertoires in blood. Pairwise subsampling indicated that sequencing depth was expected to affect the degree of clonotype sharing among donors. The genetic and exposure-history diversity represented was limited by the small number of donors. Even with the large sequencing depth, rarefaction of the sorted-subset datasets indicated that sequencing was incomplete. Compared with non-shared clonotypes, the clonotypes found in all four sorted-subset donors had higher generation probabilities. Across a few donors, approximately 5% of naive CD4, roughly 3.3% of naive CD8, about 2.3% of memory CD4, and around 0.4% of memory CD8 clonotypes were shared. Larger estimated clonotype richness was generally found for naive subsets than for memory subsets.

The sequence was collected from a man aged 18 to 29 in good health. Some clones in this sample may be carry-over from other donors' samples. Sequenced input: naive CD4+ T cells from PBMCs. The cell subset or site label corresponds to: CD45RA+ positively selected. The chain uses TRBV2 and TRBJ2-7; the D gene is possibly TRBD2, with 6 bases matching. The CDR3 protein is CASSDPTSFEQYF. The nucleotides read TGTGCCAGCAGTGACCCGACTAGTTTCGAGCAGTACTTC.